Listed here are 24 T cell receptor beta chains from one sample, sequenced in a study of T cells in Graves' hyperthyroidism and ophthalmopathy. Amplified regions were TCR beta CDR3 sequences from RNA transcripts. HTBI primers were the set used in a first-round RT-PCR of the TCR CDR3. Via MiXCR, TCRdb re-called the multiplex PCR reads, giving one row per CDR3 protein. The sample shows around 450,000 distinct CDR3 sequences, around 16% of them seen only once. The sequencing input was blood. These receptors were taken from a woman aged 18-35 years with Graves' hyperthyroidism.

Concerning this clonotype itself: A read error is possible here, since a much larger clone lies one base away. The chain has TRBV6-9 and TRBJ2-2; D remains unclear. The CDR3 spans 14 residues. CDR1 MNHGY and CDR2 SVAAGI come from the germline V gene. The CDR3 region has the DNA TGTGCCGGCAGTTACTTCCCTTACACCGGGGAGCTGTTTTTT. It translates to CAGSYFPYTGELFF.

This clonotype occurred many times. The V and J genes are TRBV29-1 and TRBJ2-7; 9 bases align to TRBD1. V shed 5 bases and J 8 bases; nucleotides not matched to a gene: 13. This CDR3 comprises 14 residues. Germline lookup yields CDR1 SQVTM and CDR2 ANQGSEA. This CDR3 reads CSVQGGTGSVKQYF. CDR3 nucleotide sequence: TGCAGCGTTCAGGGCGGGACAGGGTCCGTTAAGCAGTACTTC.

This clonotype was picked up many times. V and J are TRBV7-9 and TRBJ2-3; 8 bases agree with TRBD2. Germline CDR1 reads SEHNR; CDR2 reads FQNEAQ (reference sequence). The CDR3 consists of 17 residues. Trimming at V came to 6 bases and at J to 5 bases, leaving 16 bases not matched to a gene. The CDR3 loop reads CASRINGERAGEDTQYF. CDR3 sequence (DNA): TGTGCCAGCAGGATCAACGGGGAGCGAGCGGGAGAAGATACGCAGTATTTT. Together with reference TRBV7-9 and TRBJ2-3, the CDR3 gives the full variable domain: DTGVSQNPRHKITKRGQNVTFRCDPISEHNRLYWYRQTLGQGPEFLTYFQNEAQLEKSRLLSDRFSAERPKGSFSTLEIQRTEQGDSAMYLCASRINGERAGEDTQYFGPGTRLTVL.

This clonotype was seen ten or more times. The chain carries TRBV6-1 and TRBJ1-3; D is uncertain. CDR3 size: 14 residues. Germline assignment: CDR1 MNHNS and CDR2 SASEGT. V was trimmed by 6 bases and J by 1 base, leaving 10 bases between them. The CDR3 DNA reads as TGTGCCAGCAGGACCGACACATCTGGAAACACCATATATTTT. Encoded protein: CASRTDTSGNTIYF.

The chain joins TRBV10-1 to TRBJ2-3; D possibly uses TRBD1 or TRBD2 (5 bases each). V shed 4 bases and J shed 0 bases, with 14 bases lying between them. CDR3 length equals 16 residues. The germline V gene has CDR1 WNHNN and CDR2 SYGVQD (reference sequence). Here the CDR3 DNA reads TGCGCCAGCAGTGCGCGACGGGACCCCAGCACAGATACGCAGTATTTT. Its translation: CASSARRDPSTDTQYF.

This clonotype has a handful of counts. The chain couples TRBV5-1 to TRBJ2-2; maybe TRBD2 (5 bases). V lost 0 bases, J lost 7 bases, and 16 bases lay in between. Germline V gene data show CDR1 as SGHRS and CDR2 as YFSETQ. The CDR3 is made up of 16 amino acids. Here the CDR3 reads CASSLVGGAPHGELFF. Here the CDR3 DNA reads TGCGCCAGCAGCTTGGTCGGAGGCGCCCCTCACGGGGAGCTGTTTTTT.

The chain recombines TRBV4-1 with TRBJ2-5, with D possibly TRBD1 on 6 matching bases. This CDR3 contains 15 residues. Per the germline V gene, CDR1 is MGHRA and CDR2 is YSYEKL. V lost 5 bases and J lost 5, with 18 bases in between. CDR3 sequence: CASSAKTGRWETQYF. The CDR3 DNA reads as TGCGCCAGCAGCGCTAAAACAGGGCGGTGGGAGACCCAGTACTTC.

V usage is TRBV3-1 and J usage is TRBJ1-5, with TRBD1 matching 8 bases. Germline assignment: CDR1 LGHDT and CDR2 YNNKEL (reference sequence). With V trimmed by 1 base and J by 2 bases, 19 bases remained unmatched. The length of the CDR3 is 21 residues. The CDR3 here is CASSQVSRGHVWVYRNQPQHF. CDR3 DNA: TGTGCCAGCAGCCAAGTGTCCAGGGGGCACGTCTGGGTCTATCGCAATCAGCCCCAGCATTTT.

This clonotype was counted ten times or more. The rearrangement joins TRBV5-1 to TRBJ2-1; 10 nucleotides match TRBD1. V trimming: 2 bases; J trimming: 6 bases; junction bases outside the gene matches: 2. Germline CDR1 is SGHRS and CDR2 is YFSETQ. The CDR3 loop spans 14 amino acids. CDR3 bases: TGCGCCAGCAGCTTCGGGACAGGGGCCAATGAGCAGTTCTTC. It codes for CASSFGTGANEQFF. The full variable domain, rest sourced from reference TRBV5-1 and TRBJ2-1, is KAGVTQTPRYLIKTRGQQVTLSCSPISGHRSVSWYQQTPGQGLQFLFEYFSETQRNKGNFPGRFSGRQFSNSRSEMNVSTLELGDSALYLCASSFGTGANEQFFGPGTRLTVL.

This clonotype was observed at least ten times. This sequence joins TRBV18 and TRBJ1-2; no definite D call. Germline CDR1 and CDR2: KGHSH and LQKENI. V was trimmed by 2 bases and J by 5 bases, leaving 9 bases between them. There are 13 residues in the CDR3. The CDR3: CASSPTTDYGYTF. In DNA, the CDR3 is TGTGCCAGCTCACCAACGACCGATTATGGCTACACCTTC.

This clonotype has just a few counts. The rearrangement uses TRBV19 and TRBJ1-5; D remains unclear. Trimming shortened V by 5 bases and J by 0 bases, and 14 bases separated the two germline ends. Germline CDR1 and CDR2: LNHDA and SQIVND (reference sequence). The CDR3 extends over 16 amino acids. This chain's CDR3 is CASSSAGWASNQPQHF. The CDR3 nucleotides are TGTGCCAGTAGTTCCGCGGGGTGGGCTAGCAATCAGCCCCAGCATTTT. The full variable domain, rest sourced from reference TRBV19 and TRBJ1-5, is DGGITQSPKYLFRKEGQNVTLSCEQNLNHDAMYWYRQDPGQGLRLIYYSQIVNDFQKGDIAEGYSVSREKKESFPLTVTSAQKNPTAFYLCASSSAGWASNQPQHFGDGTRLSIL.

There are many counts of this clonotype. V and J are TRBV5-1 and TRBJ2-5; tentatively, D is TRBD2 (6 bases). V dropped 4 bases and J dropped 2 bases, with 15 bases sitting between them. This CDR3 is 15 amino acids long. From germline, CDR1 is SGHRS and CDR2 YFSETQ. The CDR3 region is CASSQVGGSQETQYF. The CDR3 nucleotides read TGCGCCAGCAGCCAAGTCGGGGGTTCGCAAGAGACCCAGTACTTC.

This clonotype was counted many times. The chain links TRBV5-5 to TRBJ1-5, with 9 positions matching TRBD1. J lost 6 bases, V lost 4 bases, and 5 bases had no gene match. This CDR3 has 14 amino acids. From germline, CDR1 is SGHKS and CDR2 YYEKEE (reference sequence). The CDR3: CASSIQGATQPQHF. CDR3 nucleotide sequence: TGTGCCAGCAGCATACAGGGGGCCACTCAGCCCCAGCATTTT.

This rearrangement joins TRBV5-5 to TRBJ2-5; possibly TRBD2 for D (5 bases). The V and J ends lost 6 bases and 3 bases respectively, with 18 bases between them. The CDR3 is made up of 15 amino acids. CDR1 is SGHKS and CDR2 is YYEKEE in the germline V gene (reference sequence). The CDR3 coding sequence is TGTGCCAGCACCCCTGGAGAAGCGGTCAAAGAGACCCAGTACTTC. The encoded protein is CASTPGEAVKETQYF.

This clonotype showed up many times. This rearrangement joins TRBV7-3 to TRBJ2-1; D is unresolved. Deletions cut 1 base from V and 5 bases from J, with 9 bases between. CDR3 size: 14 residues. Germline V CDR1 and CDR2: SGHTA, FQGTGA. The DNA for the CDR3 is TGTGCCAGCAGCTTAAGCGTATACGACAATGAGCAGTTCTTC. Encoded protein: CASSLSVYDNEQFF.

The chain uses TRBV24-1 and TRBJ2-5; D is uncertain. CDR1 KGHDR and CDR2 SFDVKD come from the germline V gene. The length of the CDR3 is 14 residues. Trimming pared 2 bases from V and 2 bases from J, leaving 8 bases between. The CDR3 spells CATSDYGVQETQYF. The CDR3 nucleotides are TGTGCCACCAGTGATTACGGCGTGCAAGAGACCCAGTACTTC.

In this sample, this clonotype turned up many times. The V and J genes are TRBV4-1 and TRBJ2-1, with 7 bases that match TRBD2. This CDR3 contains 16 residues. The ends lost 3 bases at V and 2 bases at J; junction bases unmatched: 7. Germline lookup yields CDR1 MGHRA and CDR2 YSYEKL. The CDR3 spells CASSHVSGPPYNEQFF. In DNA form, the CDR3 reads TGCGCCAGCAGCCATGTTAGCGGGCCGCCCTACAATGAGCAGTTCTTC.

The V call is TRBV12-3 or TRBV12-4, the J call TRBJ2-3; D might be TRBD1 or TRBD2, each matching 5 bases. V lost 5 bases to trimming and J lost 5 bases, with 17 bases between them. CDR3 length equals 15 residues. CDR3: CASSTMRGRRDTQYF. As DNA, the CDR3 is TGTGCCAGCAGTACAATGAGGGGTAGACGAGATACGCAGTATTTT.

The chain recombines TRBV4-1 with TRBJ2-1; 12 bases are a match to TRBD2. The CDR3 runs to 16 residues. Per germline, CDR1 MGHRA and CDR2 YSYEKL. V lost 0 bases and J lost 11; bases outside the gene matches: 8. DNA for the CDR3: TGCGCCAGCAGCCAAGATCCCCTACTAGCGGGAGGTAAGCAGTTCTTC. It yields the protein CASSQDPLLAGGKQFF.

This clonotype occurred many times. J is TRBJ1-6 and V is TRBV6-5; D uncertain. Trimming shortened V by 4 bases and J by 0 bases, and 10 bases separated the two germline ends. The CDR3 loop spans 16 amino acids. Germline CDR1 and CDR2: MNHEY and SVGAGI. This CDR3 is CASSSVLSSYNSPLHF. As DNA, the CDR3 is TGTGCCAGCAGTTCCGTCCTTAGCTCCTATAATTCACCCCTCCACTTT.

This clonotype showed up just a few times. V and J are TRBV18 and TRBJ2-6; D is unresolved. The CDR3 covers 16 residues. Germline values: CDR1 KGHSH, CDR2 LQKENI. V was pared by 4 bases and J by 0 bases, with 10 bases between. CDR3 DNA sequence: TGTGCCAGCTCACTTCAAATTTCCTCTGGGGCCAACGTCCTGACTTTC. Translated, it gives CASSLQISSGANVLTF.

Ten or more counts support this clonotype. The chain carries TRBV4-1 and TRBJ1-5, with 8 positions matching TRBD1. V gave up 1 base and J gave up 0 bases; unmatched junction bases: 2. CDR3 length: 16 residues. Germline values: CDR1 MGHRA, CDR2 YSYEKL. Here the CDR3 DNA reads TGCGCCAGCAGCCAAGTCAGGGGGCATAGCAATCAGCCCCAGCATTTT. Translation: CASSQVRGHSNQPQHF.

This clonotype showed up many times. The chain is built from TRBV11-1 and TRBJ1-2, with D tentatively TRBD1 (5 bases). Between the trimmed V and J ends, which lost 5 bases and 8 bases, there was a span of 12 bases. The germline V gene has CDR1 SGHAT and CDR2 FQDESV (reference sequence). The CDR3 extends over 12 amino acids. The CDR3 nucleotides read TGTGCCAGCAGCACTGGGACTCGCGGCTACACCTTC. It is translated as CASSTGTRGYTF.

Ten or more counts support this clonotype. The rearrangement joins TRBV6-6 to TRBJ2-2, with TRBD2 matching over 7 bases. Germline V gene lookup returns CDR1 MNHNY and CDR2 SVGAGI (reference sequence). Trimming cost V 2 bases and J 4 bases; bases outside gene matches: 7. This CDR3 comprises 16 residues. CDR3: CASSYRLAVFTGELFF. The CDR3 DNA reads as TGTGCCAGCAGTTACAGGCTAGCGGTTTTCACCGGGGAGCTGTTTTTT.